The 13 T cell receptor beta chains below were found in one sample sequenced in a study of blood T cell repertoires in COVID-19. TCRdb's table, derived via immunoSEQ multiplex PCR, lists solely in-frame clones and lacks some. The data contain around 150,000 clones, about 80% of them singletons. What was sequenced was peripheral blood. Source of these receptors: a human donor in a cohort sampled during active COVID-19.

The chain couples TRBV5-1 to TRBJ2-1; 8 positions match TRBD1. The CDR3 covers 15 residues. Trimming took 0 bases from V and 4 from J; bases not matched to a gene: 3. In germline, CDR1 is SGHRS, CDR2 YFSETQ. DNA for the CDR3: TGCGCCAGCAGCTTGGTGCAGGGGGCTTACAATGAGCAGTTCTTC. Protein sequence: CASSLVQGAYNEQFF. The full variable domain, in which reference TRBV5-1 and TRBJ2-1 provide the parts outside the CDR3, is KAGVTQTPRYLIKTRGQQVTLSCSPISGHRSVSWYQQTPGQGLQFLFEYFSETQRNKGNFPGRFSGRQFSNSRSEMNVSTLELGDSALYLCASSLVQGAYNEQFFGPGTRLTVL.

The V and J genes are TRBV29-1 and TRBJ2-3; TRBD2 is a possible D gene (6 bases). Germline CDR1 and CDR2: SQVTM and ANQGSEA. V was cut by 2 bases and J by 3 bases, with 18 bases left in between. This CDR3 has 16 amino acids. Here the CDR3 DNA reads TGCAGCGTTGAACCGGGACTCTTCCCTGGGACAGATACGCAGTATTTT. This translates into CSVEPGLFPGTDTQYF.

V usage is TRBV5-1 and J usage is TRBJ2-2; maybe TRBD2 (7 bases). V lost 1 base and J lost 4, with 8 bases in between. The CDR3 spans 14 residues. Germline CDR1 reads SGHRS; CDR2 reads YFSETQ. DNA of the CDR3: TGCGCCAGCAGCTTGAGGGGGGGCACCGGGGAGCTGTTTTTT. This encodes CASSLRGGTGELFF.

This clone was recorded only once. This chain joins TRBV19 and TRBJ2-2, with D unclear. Germline CDR1 LNHDA, CDR2 SQIVND (reference sequence). The CDR3 extends over 18 amino acids. Between the trimmed V and J ends, which lost 5 bases and 1 base, there was a span of 20 bases. The CDR3 here is CASSQFSIRLENTGELFF. CDR3 nucleotide sequence: TGTGCCAGTAGTCAGTTCTCAATCCGACTGGAGAACACCGGGGAGCTGTTTTTT.

The genes are TRBV9 and TRBJ2-1; D unclear. This CDR3 spans 16 amino acids. V was trimmed by 0 bases and J by 5 bases, leaving 15 bases between them. Germline assignment: CDR1 SGDLS and CDR2 YYNGEE. The CDR3 DNA reads as TGTGCCAGCAGCGTAGAACTTCTGGGCAATGACAATGAGCAGTTCTTC. Protein product: CASSVELLGNDNEQFF.

This clone was seen a few times. This chain links TRBV4-1 with TRBJ1-5; D ambiguous. The CDR3 has 18 residues. Between the trimmed V and J ends, which lost 0 bases and 0 bases, there was a span of 15 bases. Per the germline V gene, CDR1 is MGHRA and CDR2 is YSYEKL. The DNA of the CDR3 is TGCGCCAGCAGCCAAGAACCTCCTCTGAGGGCTAGCAATCAGCCCCAGCATTTT. Protein product: CASSQEPPLRASNQPQHF.

This clone showed up just a few times. Distinct nucleotide sequences in the sample also encode this CDR3. The rearrangement uses TRBV5-1 and TRBJ2-5, with TRBD1 as a possible D gene (6 bases). Germline V gives CDR1 SGHRS, CDR2 YFSETQ. Trimming took 4 bases from V and 2 from J, leaving 12 bases between them. This CDR3 has 14 amino acids. The CDR3 reads CASSPSGQQETQYF. The CDR3 region has the DNA TGCGCCAGCAGCCCATCGGGACAACAAGAGACCCAGTACTTC.

This clone has just a few counts. The rearrangement joins TRBV15 to TRBJ1-2, with D unresolved. V was trimmed by 0 bases and J by 5 bases, leaving 4 bases between them. There are 12 residues in the CDR3. The germline V gene has CDR1 LNHNV and CDR2 YYDKDF (reference sequence). This chain's CDR3 is CATSRDVYGYTF. The CDR3 region has the DNA TGTGCCACCAGCAGAGACGTTTATGGCTACACCTTC.

The rearrangement uses TRBV5-8 and TRBJ1-6, with no clear D. The CDR3 spans 14 residues. V lost 2 bases, J lost 12 bases, and 15 bases lay in between. Germline CDR1 and CDR2: SGHTS and YDEGEE. CDR3 in DNA: TGTGCCAGCAGCTTAAGGACGGCGGGTCGACCCCTCCACTTT. It encodes CASSLRTAGRPLHF.

This rearrangement joins TRBV6-6 to TRBJ2-7, with TRBD1 identical over 10 bases. The CDR3 runs to 19 residues. Germline CDR1 and CDR2: MNHNY and SVGAGI (reference sequence). J lost 3 bases, V lost 5 bases, and 19 bases had no gene match. The CDR3 DNA reads TGTGCCAGCAGTCCGGCAGATAGACAGGGGGCTTTGGGAAACTACGAGCAGTACTTC. Residues: CASSPADRQGALGNYEQYF.

The chain couples TRBV2 to TRBJ1-2, with 9 bases lining up with TRBD1. This CDR3 has 13 residues. Trimming removed 6 bases from V and 2 bases from J; junction bases left unmatched: 1. Germline CDR1 reads SNHLY; CDR2 reads FYNNEI. CDR3 sequence reads: CASSGQGNYGYTF. The CDR3 region has the DNA TGTGCCAGCAGCGGACAGGGGAACTATGGCTACACCTTC.

In its sample, this clone was seen a few times. This chain links TRBV9 with TRBJ2-1; 8 bases fit TRBD2. This CDR3 spans 20 amino acids. Germline V gene lookup returns CDR1 SGDLS and CDR2 YYNGEE. Unmatched junction bases numbered 18, after V lost 4 bases and J lost 0 bases. CDR3 DNA: TGTGCCAGCAGCCCCAGAGGCGGCGGGGGGCACTCTAGCTCCTACAATGAGCAGTTCTTC. Amino acid sequence: CASSPRGGGGHSSSYNEQFF.

A few counts support this clone. The chain combines TRBV13 with TRBJ2-2; TRBD2 aligns across 10 bases. Germline trimming cut 3 bases from V and 5 bases from J; bases unmatched to any gene: 9. The CDR3 is made up of 17 amino acids. The germline CDR1 and CDR2 sequences are PRHDT and FYEKMQ (reference sequence). The CDR3, as DNA: TGTGCCAGCAGCTTCGATAGCGGGGGGCCGGGAACCGGGGAGCTGTTTTTT. Translation gives CASSFDSGGPGTGELFF.